The sequence of this T cell receptor beta chain was determined in a study of radiation and T cells in renal cell carcinoma. Study details: Nephrectomy followed 15 Gy stereotactic body radiation by 4 weeks.

This CDR3 has 14 residues. The germline V gene has CDR1 WSHSY and CDR2 SAAADI. Trimming took 8 bases from V and 1 from J, leaving 14 bases between them. Profiling relied on immunoSEQ multiplex PCR, and the TCRdb table lists in-frame clones only, not all of them. The data contain about 49,000 clones, about 80% of them singletons. Specified time point: blood 2 weeks post-SBRT. Indicated treatment: 15 Gy SBRT to primary tumor, nephrectomy 4 weeks later. This specimen was blood, taken from a patient whose treatment included radiotherapy and nephrectomy. V and J are TRBV10-2 and TRBJ2-5; perhaps TRBD2 as D (6 bases). The TCR comes from a woman in her 70s with renal cell carcinoma. CDR3 amino acids: CASGISGAQETQYF. The CDR3 coding sequence is TGCGCCAGCGGGATTAGCGGTGCCCAAGAGACCCAGTACTTC.